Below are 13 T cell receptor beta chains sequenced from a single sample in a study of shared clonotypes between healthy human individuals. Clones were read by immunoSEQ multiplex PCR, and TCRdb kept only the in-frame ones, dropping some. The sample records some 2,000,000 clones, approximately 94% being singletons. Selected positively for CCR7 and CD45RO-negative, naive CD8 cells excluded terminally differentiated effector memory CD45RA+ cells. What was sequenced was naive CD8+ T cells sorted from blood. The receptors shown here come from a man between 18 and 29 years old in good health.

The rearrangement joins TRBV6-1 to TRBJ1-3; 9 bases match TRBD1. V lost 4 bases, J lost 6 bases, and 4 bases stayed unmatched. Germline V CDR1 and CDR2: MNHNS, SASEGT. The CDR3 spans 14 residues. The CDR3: CASSGTGAENTIYF. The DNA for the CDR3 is TGTGCCAGCAGTGGGACAGGGGCGGAAAACACCATATATTTT.

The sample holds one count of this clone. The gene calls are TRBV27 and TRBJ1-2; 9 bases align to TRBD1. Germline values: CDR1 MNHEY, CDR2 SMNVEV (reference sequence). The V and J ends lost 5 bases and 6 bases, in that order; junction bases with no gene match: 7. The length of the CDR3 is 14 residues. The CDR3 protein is CASSGDREADGYTF. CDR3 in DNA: TGTGCCAGCAGTGGGGACAGGGAAGCGGATGGCTACACCTTC.

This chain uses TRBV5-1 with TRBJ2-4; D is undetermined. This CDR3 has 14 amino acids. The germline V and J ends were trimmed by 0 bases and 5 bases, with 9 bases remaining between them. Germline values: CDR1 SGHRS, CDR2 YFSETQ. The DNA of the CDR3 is TGCGCCAGCAGCTTGGGCCATACCGAAAACATTCAGTACTTC. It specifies CASSLGHTENIQYF.

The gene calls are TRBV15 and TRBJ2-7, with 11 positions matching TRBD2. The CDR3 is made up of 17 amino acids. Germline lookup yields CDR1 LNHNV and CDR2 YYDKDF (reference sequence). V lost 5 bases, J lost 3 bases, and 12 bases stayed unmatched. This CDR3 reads CATSPGGLAAYGYEQYF. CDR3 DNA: TGTGCCACCAGCCCCGGGGGACTAGCGGCATATGGCTACGAGCAGTACTTC.

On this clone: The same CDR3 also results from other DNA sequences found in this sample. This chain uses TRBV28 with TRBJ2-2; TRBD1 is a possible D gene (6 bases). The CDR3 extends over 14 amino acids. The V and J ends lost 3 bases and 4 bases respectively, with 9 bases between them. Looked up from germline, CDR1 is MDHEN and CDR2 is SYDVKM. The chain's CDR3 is CASSLTGSTGELFF. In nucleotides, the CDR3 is TGTGCCAGCAGTTTGACAGGCAGCACCGGGGAGCTGTTTTTT.

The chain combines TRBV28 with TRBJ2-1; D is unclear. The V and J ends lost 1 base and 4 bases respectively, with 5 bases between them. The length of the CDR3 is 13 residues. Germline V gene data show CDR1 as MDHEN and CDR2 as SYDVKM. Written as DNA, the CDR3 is TGTGCCAGCAGTTTATTGCGGTACAATGAGCAGTTCTTC. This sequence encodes CASSLLRYNEQFF.

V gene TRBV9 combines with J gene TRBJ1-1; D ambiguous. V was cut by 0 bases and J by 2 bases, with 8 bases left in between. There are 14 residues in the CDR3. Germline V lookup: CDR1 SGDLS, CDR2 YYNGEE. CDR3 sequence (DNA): TGTGCCAGCAGCGTAGAAGTCAGTAACACTGAAGCTTTCTTT. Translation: CASSVEVSNTEAFF.

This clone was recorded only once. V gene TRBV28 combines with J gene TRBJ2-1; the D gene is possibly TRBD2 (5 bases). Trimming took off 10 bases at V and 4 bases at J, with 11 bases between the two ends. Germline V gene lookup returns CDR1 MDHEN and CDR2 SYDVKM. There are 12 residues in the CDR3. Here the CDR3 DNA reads TGTGCCACCTCGTGGGAGTACAATGAGCAGTTCTTC. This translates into CATSWEYNEQFF.

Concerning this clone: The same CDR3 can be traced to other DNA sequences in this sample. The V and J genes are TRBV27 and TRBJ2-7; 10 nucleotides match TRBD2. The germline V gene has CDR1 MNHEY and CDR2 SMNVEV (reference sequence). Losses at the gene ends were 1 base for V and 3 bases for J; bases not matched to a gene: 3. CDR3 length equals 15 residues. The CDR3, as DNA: TGTGCCAGCAGTTTATTGGCTAGCGGGAGCTACGAGCAGTACTTC. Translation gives CASSLLASGSYEQYF.

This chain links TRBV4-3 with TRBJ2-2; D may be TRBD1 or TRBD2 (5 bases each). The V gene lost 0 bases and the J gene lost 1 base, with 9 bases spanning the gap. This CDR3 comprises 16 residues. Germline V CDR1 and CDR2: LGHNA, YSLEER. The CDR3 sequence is CASSQEGAGNTGELFF. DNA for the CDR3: TGCGCCAGCAGCCAAGAAGGGGCGGGGAACACCGGGGAGCTGTTTTTT.

The CDR3 is CASSSQQGDEQYF. The DNA of the CDR3 is TGTGCCAGCAGTTCCCAGCAGGGCGACGAGCAGTACTTC. The J gene is TRBJ2-7, the V gene TRBV27; D might be TRBD1 (5 bases). Germline values: CDR1 MNHEY, CDR2 SMNVEV (reference sequence). CDR3 length: 13 amino acids. The V end was cut by 4 bases, the J end by 5 bases, with 12 bases between.

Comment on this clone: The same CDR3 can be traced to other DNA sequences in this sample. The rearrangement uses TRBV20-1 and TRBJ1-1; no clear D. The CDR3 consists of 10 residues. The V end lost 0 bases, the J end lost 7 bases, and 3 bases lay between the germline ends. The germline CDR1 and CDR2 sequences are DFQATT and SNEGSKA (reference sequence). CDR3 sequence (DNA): TGCAGTGCTAGAGACGGTGAAGCTTTCTTT. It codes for CSARDGEAFF.

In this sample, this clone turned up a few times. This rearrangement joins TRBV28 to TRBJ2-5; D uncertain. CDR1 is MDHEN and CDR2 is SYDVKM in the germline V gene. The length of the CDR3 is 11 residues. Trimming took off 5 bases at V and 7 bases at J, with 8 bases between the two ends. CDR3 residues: CASSVKGTQYF. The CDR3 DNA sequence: TGTGCCAGCAGTGTAAAGGGGACCCAGTACTTC. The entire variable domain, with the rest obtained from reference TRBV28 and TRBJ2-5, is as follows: DVKVTQSSRYLVKRTGEKVFLECVQDMDHENMFWYRQDPGLGLRLIYFSYDVKMKEKGDIPEGYSVSREKKERFSLILESASTNQTSMYLCASSVKGTQYFGPGTRLLVL.